Below, 9 T cell receptor beta chains from the same sample are listed, as sequenced in a study of blood T cell repertoires in COVID-19. The method was immunoSEQ multiplex PCR; TCRdb's version includes in-frame clones alone and lacks a portion of them. Among roughly 240,000 clones listed, 86% were seen once. Source material: peripheral blood. The receptor set was obtained from a man aged 18 to 29 with active or convalescent COVID-19.

The CDR3 reads CASSSSGDSYEQYF. The CDR3 region has the DNA TGTGCCAGCAGCAGCTCTGGGGACAGCTACGAGCAGTACTTC. The chain carries TRBV7-9 and TRBJ2-7; 7 nucleotides match TRBD1. Trimming at V came to 5 bases and at J to 3 bases, leaving 7 bases not matched to a gene. This CDR3 contains 14 residues. The germline CDR1 and CDR2 sequences are SEHNR and FQNEAQ (reference sequence).

The chain joins TRBV30 to TRBJ2-1; D is unresolved. Between the trimmed V and J ends, which lost 0 bases and 8 bases, there was a span of 8 bases. The CDR3 totals 12 residues. From germline, CDR1 is GTSNPN and CDR2 SVGIG (reference sequence). CDR3: CAWSVRLDEQFF. The CDR3 nucleotides read TGTGCCTGGAGTGTACGACTCGATGAGCAGTTCTTC.

The rearrangement uses TRBV3-1 (or the pseudogene TRBV3-2) and TRBJ1-2; no definite D call. Deletions cut 4 bases from V and 0 bases from J, with 12 bases between. The germline V gene encodes CDR1 LGHDT and CDR2 YNNKEL (reference sequence). The CDR3 loop spans 15 amino acids. CDR3 sequence: CASSPWTGANYGYTF. The DNA of the CDR3 is TGTGCCAGCAGCCCCTGGACGGGAGCTAACTATGGCTACACCTTC.

Points on this clone: A junction end diverges from the germline sequence, so it may reflect a read error. This chain joins TRBV29-1 and TRBJ1-2; 8 bases line up with TRBD1. Germline values: CDR1 SQVTM, CDR2 ANQGSEA. This CDR3 region has 10 residues. CDR3 DNA sequence: TGCAGCTCCTCCGGGACAGGCCGACCCTTC. As protein: CSSSGTGRPF.

The chain carries TRBV6-5 and TRBJ1-2; tentative D call: TRBD1 (5 bases). Looked up from germline, CDR1 is MNHEY and CDR2 is SVGAGI. The CDR3 runs to 15 residues. Between the trimmed V and J ends, which lost 5 bases and 4 bases, there was a span of 17 bases. The CDR3 bases are TGTGCCAGCAGTCCCGCAGGGAGGGCCTTCTATGGCTACACCTTC. Its protein is CASSPAGRAFYGYTF.

V is TRBV15 and J is TRBJ1-1; D is unclear. V lost 0 bases and J 0 bases, leaving 8 bases between the germline ends. The CDR3 runs 15 residues. CDR1 and CDR2 (germline): LNHNV, YYDKDF (reference sequence). The CDR3 DNA follows: TGTGCCACCAGCAGAGACAACAATCTGAACACTGAAGCTTTCTTT. It specifies CATSRDNNLNTEAFF.

The J gene is TRBJ2-6, the V gene TRBV9, with a possible D match to TRBD1 (6 bases). Trimming removed 0 bases from V and 1 base from J, with 8 bases in between. The germline CDR1 and CDR2 sequences are SGDLS and YYNGEE. The CDR3 contains 16 residues. For the CDR3, the DNA is TGTGCCAGCAGCGTAGACAGGGTTTCTGGGGCCAACGTCCTGACTTTC. It codes for CASSVDRVSGANVLTF.

This clone was seen only once. CDR3 amino acids: CASSRSRTGRSTEAFF. The CDR3 DNA sequence: TGTGCCAGCAGTAGGTCTAGAACAGGCCGGAGCACTGAAGCTTTCTTT. V is TRBV28 and J is TRBJ1-1; D is perhaps TRBD1 (5 bases). The CDR3 runs 16 residues. The ends were cut back, 5 bases at V and 4 bases at J, with 20 bases in the middle. From germline, CDR1 is MDHEN and CDR2 SYDVKM. The variable domain in full, with the rest retrieved from reference TRBV28 and TRBJ1-1, is DVKVTQSSRYLVKRTGEKVFLECVQDMDHENMFWYRQDPGLGLRLIYFSYDVKMKEKGDIPEGYSVSREKKERFSLILESASTNQTSMYLCASSRSRTGRSTEAFFGQGTRLTVV.

V and J are TRBV12-5 and TRBJ2-2; no reliable D call. Germline CDR1 reads LGHNT; CDR2 reads FRNRAP. The ends were cut back, 6 bases at V and 6 bases at J, with 8 bases in the middle. This CDR3 has 12 residues. The CDR3 loop is CASGSEAGELFF. CDR3 nucleotides: TGTGCTAGTGGAAGCGAGGCCGGGGAGCTGTTTTTT.